These 8 T cell receptor beta chains were all obtained from the same sample, sequenced in a study of monozygotic twins with inflammatory bowel disease. TCRdb re-called the 5' RACE reads; every CDR3 protein appears as one record, without DNA. This sample carries some 160,000 distinct CDR3 sequences, with approximately 7% going to the ten biggest clones. Sequenced input: blood. These receptors all come from a human donor with ulcerative colitis or Crohn's disease, or a healthy co-twin of an affected twin (not recorded which).

The rearrangement links TRBV10-3 to TRBJ2-5. Looked up from germline, CDR1 is ENHRY and CDR2 is SYGVKD. The CDR3 contains 12 residues. The CDR3 reads CAISEIGETQYF.

The chain is built from TRBV6-5 and TRBJ2-2; TCRdb picks TRBD2, but there is no DNA to check that call. The CDR3 extends over 16 amino acids. Germline CDR1 and CDR2: MNHEY and SVGAGI. The CDR3 protein is CASSHRRGGNTGELFF.

CDR3 loop: CAIKQDEAGELFF. The chain combines TRBV10-3 with TRBJ2-2. CDR3 length: 13 amino acids. Germline values: CDR1 ENHRY, CDR2 SYGVKD.

The chain combines TRBV3-1 with TRBJ1-2. Germline CDR1 reads LGHDT; CDR2 reads YNNKEL (reference sequence). CDR3 length: 11 amino acids. The CDR3 sequence: CASSQRYGYTF.

The chain is built from TRBV9 and TRBJ2-1; the D call from TCRdb, TRBD1, cannot be confirmed without DNA. The CDR3 consists of 15 residues. CDR1 SGDLS and CDR2 YYNGEE come from the germline V gene. CDR3 in amino acids: CASSTGTHPLDEQFF.

V and J are TRBV5-5 and TRBJ1-1. Germline V gene lookup returns CDR1 SGHKS and CDR2 YYEKEE (reference sequence). The CDR3 runs 13 residues. The CDR3 reads CASSQRKNTEAFF.

This chain links TRBV12-3 or TRBV12-4 with TRBJ1-1; TCRdb's D gene call, TRBD1, goes unchecked for lack of DNA. CDR3 length: 15 residues. CDR3 region: CASSKTGAGNTEAFF.

This rearrangement joins TRBV4-1 to TRBJ2-1; TCRdb proposes TRBD1, but this gene call is untestable without DNA. The CDR3 runs 18 residues. Germline assignment: CDR1 MGHRA and CDR2 YSYEKL. CDR3 protein: CASSQDLRTGSPYNEQFF.